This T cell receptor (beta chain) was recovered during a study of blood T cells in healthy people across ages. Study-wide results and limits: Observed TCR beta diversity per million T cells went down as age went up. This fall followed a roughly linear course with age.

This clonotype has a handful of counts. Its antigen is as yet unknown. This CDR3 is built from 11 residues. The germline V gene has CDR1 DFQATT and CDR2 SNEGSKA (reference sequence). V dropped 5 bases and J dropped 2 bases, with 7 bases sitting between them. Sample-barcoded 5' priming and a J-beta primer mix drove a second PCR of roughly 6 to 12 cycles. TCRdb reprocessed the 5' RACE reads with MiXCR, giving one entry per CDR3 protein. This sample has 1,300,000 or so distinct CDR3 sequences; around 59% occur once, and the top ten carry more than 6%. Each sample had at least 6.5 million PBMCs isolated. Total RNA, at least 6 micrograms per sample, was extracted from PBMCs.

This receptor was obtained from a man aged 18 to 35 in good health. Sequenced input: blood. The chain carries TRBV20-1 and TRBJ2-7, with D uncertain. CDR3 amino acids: CSASTAYEQYF. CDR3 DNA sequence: TGCAGTGCTTCCACAGCCTACGAGCAGTACTTC.